The 2 T cell receptor beta chains in this list originate from one sample, sequenced in a study of T-cell reconstitution after alpha-beta-depleted transplantation in children. Using unique molecular identifiers, the investigators prepared the TCRbeta library. TCRdb redid the calling of the PCR reads with MiXCR, one entry per CDR3 protein. The top ten clones hold roughly 10% of a sample with 100,000 to 150,000 distinct CDR3 sequences, approximately 22% of them seen once. This specimen consisted of PBMCs, mostly from graft donor cells, obtained 180 days after TCRalphabeta/CD19-depleted stem cell transplant. All receptors derive from a male patient under 10 years old who had a stem cell transplant for chronic granulomatous disease, so the T cells may come from the graft donor.

This clonotype was seen more than once but under ten times. The chain joins TRBV5-1 to TRBJ2-1; D gene uncertain. Trimming shortened V by 0 bases and J by 6 bases, and 13 bases separated the two germline ends. The CDR3 is 15 residues long. Germline CDR1 reads SGHRS; CDR2 reads YFSETQ. CDR3 sequence reads: CASSLGGRLFNEQFF. CDR3 DNA: TGCGCCAGCAGCTTGGGCGGACGGTTGTTCAATGAGCAGTTCTTC.

The rearrangement links TRBV4-2 to TRBJ2-2, with D hard to call. CDR1 is LGHNA, CDR2 YNFKEQ, per germline. This CDR3 is 13 amino acids long. The V end was cut by 4 bases, the J end by 6 bases, with 9 bases between. The CDR3 nucleotides are TGTGCCAGCAGCCCTGTGTCGGCCGGGGAGCTGTTTTTT. It specifies CASSPVSAGELFF.